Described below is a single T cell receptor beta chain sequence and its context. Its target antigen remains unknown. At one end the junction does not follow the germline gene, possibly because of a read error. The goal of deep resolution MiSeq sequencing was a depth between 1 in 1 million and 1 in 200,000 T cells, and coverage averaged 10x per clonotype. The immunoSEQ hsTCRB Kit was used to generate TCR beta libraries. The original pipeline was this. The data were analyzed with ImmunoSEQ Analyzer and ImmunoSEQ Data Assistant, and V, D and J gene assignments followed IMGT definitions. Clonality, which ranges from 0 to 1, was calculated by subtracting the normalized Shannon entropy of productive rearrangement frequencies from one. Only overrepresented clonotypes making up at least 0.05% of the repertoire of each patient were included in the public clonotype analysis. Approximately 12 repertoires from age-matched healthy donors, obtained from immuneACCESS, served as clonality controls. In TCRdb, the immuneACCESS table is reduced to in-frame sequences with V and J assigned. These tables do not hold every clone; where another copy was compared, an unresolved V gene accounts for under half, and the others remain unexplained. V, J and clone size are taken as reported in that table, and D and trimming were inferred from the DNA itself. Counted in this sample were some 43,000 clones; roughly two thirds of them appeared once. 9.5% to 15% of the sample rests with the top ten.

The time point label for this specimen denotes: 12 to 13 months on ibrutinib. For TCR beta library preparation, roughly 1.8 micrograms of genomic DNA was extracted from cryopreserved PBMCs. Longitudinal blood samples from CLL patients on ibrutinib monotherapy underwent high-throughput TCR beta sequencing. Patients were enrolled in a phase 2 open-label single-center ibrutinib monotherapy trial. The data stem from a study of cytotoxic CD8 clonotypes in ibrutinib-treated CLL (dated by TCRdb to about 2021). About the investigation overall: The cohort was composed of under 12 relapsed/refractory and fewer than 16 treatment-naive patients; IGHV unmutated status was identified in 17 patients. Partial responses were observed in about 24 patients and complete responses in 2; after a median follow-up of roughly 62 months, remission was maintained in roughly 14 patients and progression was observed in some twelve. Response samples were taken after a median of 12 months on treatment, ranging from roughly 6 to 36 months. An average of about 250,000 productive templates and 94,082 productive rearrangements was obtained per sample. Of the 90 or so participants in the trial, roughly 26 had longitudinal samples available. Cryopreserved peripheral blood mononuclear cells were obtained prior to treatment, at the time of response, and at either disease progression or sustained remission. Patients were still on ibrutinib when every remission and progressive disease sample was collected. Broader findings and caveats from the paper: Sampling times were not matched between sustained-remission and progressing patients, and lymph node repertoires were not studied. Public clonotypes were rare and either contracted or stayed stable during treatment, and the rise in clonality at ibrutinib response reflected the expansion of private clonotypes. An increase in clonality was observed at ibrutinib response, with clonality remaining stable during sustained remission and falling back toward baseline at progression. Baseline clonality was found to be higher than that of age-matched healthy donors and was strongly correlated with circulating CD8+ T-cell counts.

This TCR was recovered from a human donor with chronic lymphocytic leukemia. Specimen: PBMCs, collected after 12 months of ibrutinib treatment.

This receptor has the CDR3 CASSLGEDTEAFF. The nucleotides read TGTGCTAGCAGCTTAGGGGAGGACACTGAAGCTTTCTTT. The chain is assembled from TRBV7-7 and TRBJ1-1; tentative D gene TRBD1, with 5 bases matching. The CDR3 measures 13 amino acids from cysteine to phenylalanine. Only CDR3 DNA is held: 39 bases, read in frame from base 1. The germline V gene encodes CDR1 SSHAT and CDR2 FNYEAQ (reference sequence).